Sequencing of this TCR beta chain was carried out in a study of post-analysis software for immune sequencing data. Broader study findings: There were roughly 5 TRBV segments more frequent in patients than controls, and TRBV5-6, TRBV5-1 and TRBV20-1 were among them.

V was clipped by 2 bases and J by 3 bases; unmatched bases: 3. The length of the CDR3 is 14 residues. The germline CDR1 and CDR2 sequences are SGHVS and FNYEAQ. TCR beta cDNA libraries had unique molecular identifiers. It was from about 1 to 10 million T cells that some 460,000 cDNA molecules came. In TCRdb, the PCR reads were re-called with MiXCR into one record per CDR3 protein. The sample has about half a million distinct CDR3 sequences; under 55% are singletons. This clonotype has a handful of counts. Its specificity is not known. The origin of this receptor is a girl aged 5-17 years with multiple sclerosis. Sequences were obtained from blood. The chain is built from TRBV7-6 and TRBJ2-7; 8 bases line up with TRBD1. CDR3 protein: CASSLQGAIYEQYF. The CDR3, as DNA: TGTGCCAGCAGCTTACAGGGGGCTATCTACGAGCAGTACTTC.